This T cell receptor beta chain was recovered during a study of OX40 agonist ivuxolimab in advanced cancers. Autoimmune disease history or systemic immunosuppression disqualified patients. Assay used: immunoSEQ multiplex PCR; TCRdb lists only in-frame clones, some missing. The sample consists of about 22,000 clones, roughly 80% of them appearing once. The source of this sequence is an adult with an advanced solid tumor such as melanoma, head and neck, liver or kidney cancer. The specimen was CD4+ or CD8+ T cells sorted from blood, collected in a trial of the OX40 agonist ivuxolimab.

CDR3 sequence: CASSRNEEPNEKLFF. The CDR3 bases are TGCGCCAGCAGCCGGAATGAGGAACCGAATGAAAAACTGTTTTTT. J is TRBJ1-4 and V is TRBV4-3; no clear D gene. The length of the CDR3 is 15 residues. Looked up from germline, CDR1 is LGHNA and CDR2 is YSLEER. The V end was cut by 4 bases, the J end by 5 bases, with 14 bases between.